This T cell receptor beta chain was found in a study of blood T cell repertoires in COVID-19. J gave up 4 bases and V 3 bases, and 4 bases lay outside the gene matches. The CDR3 runs to 14 residues. The germline V gene has CDR1 SGDLS and CDR2 YYNGEE. Assay used: immunoSEQ multiplex PCR; TCRdb lists only in-frame clones, some missing. The data contain under 250,000 clones, 81% of them singletons. Adults between about 18 and 89 years of age took part from under 30 US areas. In assigning cohorts, the study relied on participant-reported clinical history. The sequencing input was PBMCs or T cells enriched from blood (not recorded which). This receptor was obtained from a woman aged 50 to 60 with acute COVID-19. This chain links TRBV9 with TRBJ2-7, with 10 bases lining up with TRBD2. The CDR3 sequence is CASSAAGGPYEQYF. CDR3 nucleotide sequence: TGTGCCAGCAGCGCAGCGGGAGGGCCTTACGAGCAGTACTTC.